This T cell receptor beta chain stems from a study of T-cell reconstitution after alpha-beta-depleted transplantation in children. Points from the study as a whole: Several hundred expanded graft clones reportedly gave rise to the alpha-beta T cells present about two months after transplant. Day-60 TCRbeta diversity that was high in some patients was derived from surviving recipient T cells and thymic progenitors.

Library preparation (for TCRbeta) was performed with unique molecular identifiers. TCRdb ran MiXCR on the PCR reads and lists one entry per CDR3 protein. The table has 75,000 to 80,000 distinct CDR3 sequences, over 15% seen once. Concerning this clonotype itself: Its matching antigen is unknown.

CDR3 length: 14 residues. V was trimmed by 3 bases and J by 6 bases, leaving 12 bases between them. Per germline, CDR1 LNHDA and CDR2 SQIVND (reference sequence). The sample here was PBMCs, mostly from graft donor cells, taken 360 days after TCRalphabeta/CD19-depleted stem cell transplant. V and J are TRBV19 and TRBJ2-1; D unresolved. This TCR was recovered from a male patient between 2 and 10 years old who had a stem cell transplant for acute lymphoblastic leukemia, so the T cells may come from the graft donor. CDR3 sequence reads: CASSIVPLGNEQFF. The CDR3 DNA follows: TGTGCCAGTAGTATTGTTCCGCTCGGCAATGAGCAGTTCTTC.